The source of this T cell receptor (beta chain) is a study of blood T cell repertoires in COVID-19. Study-wide background: The origin of the acute and convalescent COVID-19 samples was the United States, Italy and Spain. Sources were T cells, B-cell-depleted T cells, or PBMCs; the material itself was cDNA or gDNA.

V was clipped by 0 bases and J by 6 bases; unmatched bases: 6. This CDR3 contains 15 residues. The germline gives CDR1 SGHNT, CDR2 YYREEE (reference sequence). Original processing notes: It was from reference gene primer amplification that nucleated cell counts were estimated. Only in-frame clones appear in the TCRdb table, and some are missing; sequencing was by immunoSEQ multiplex PCR. V, J and clone size are taken as reported in that table, and D and trimming were inferred from the DNA itself. The sample contains fewer than 120,000 clones, 88% of which appear only once. Sample: peripheral blood. The receptor was isolated from a woman aged 45 to 65 with acute or convalescent COVID-19. This chain connects TRBV5-4 to TRBJ2-1; 7 bases match TRBD1. CDR3 region: CASSLDPQGSNEQFF. In DNA, the CDR3 is TGTGCCAGCAGCTTGGATCCACAGGGGAGCAATGAGCAGTTCTTC.